Following are 4 T cell receptor beta chains from one sample sequenced in a study of beta chain features in type 1 diabetes. The authors reverse transcribed all of the isolated RNA, so sequencing captured expressed TCRB transcripts. The table came from immunoSEQ multiplex PCR; TCRdb's copy has only in-frame clones and leaves some out. The repertoire holds around 500,000 clones, with over 9.5% as singletons. Sequenced input: naive CD4+ T cells from blood. The receptors here all came from a woman under 30 in good health.

In this sample, this clone turned up a few times. The V call is TRBV28, the J call TRBJ2-7; TRBD1 might be the D (5 bases). Germline CDR1 and CDR2: MDHEN and SYDVKM. The CDR3 runs to 15 residues. Trimming removed 5 bases at V and 1 base at J, with 15 bases between. The CDR3 region has the DNA TGTGCCAGCAGTCCAAGGGGCTCGGTATCCTACGAGCAGTACGTC. Translated: CASSPRGSVSYEQYV.

This clone occurred a few times. The J gene is TRBJ2-7, the V gene TRBV10-3, with unresolved D. The CDR3 runs to 13 residues. Trimming removed 6 bases at V and 5 bases at J, with 14 bases between. The V gene's germline CDR1 is ENHRY and CDR2 SYGVKD. The CDR3 reads CAIRRLVSNEQYF. The CDR3 nucleotides are TGTGCCATCAGGCGACTCGTATCAAACGAGCAGTACTTC.

This chain joins TRBV19 and TRBJ2-6; 9 nucleotides line up with TRBD1. V shed 7 bases, J shed 0 bases, and the junction held 7 bases outside the gene matches. CDR3 size: 17 residues. Germline-derived CDR1 and CDR2 are LNHDA and SQIVND (reference sequence). The CDR3 loop is CASNGGTGSSGANVLTF. The CDR3 DNA follows: TGTGCCAGTAATGGAGGGACAGGGAGCTCTGGGGCCAACGTCCTGACTTTC.

This clone came up a few times. CDR3 sequence reads: CASSQDASGAGNEKLFF. CDR3 DNA: TGCGCCAGCAGCCAAGATGCCTCAGGGGCCGGGAATGAAAAACTGTTTTTT. J is TRBJ1-4 and V is TRBV4-3; tentative D call: TRBD1 (6 bases). Trimming removed 0 bases from V and 5 bases from J, with 16 bases in between. The CDR3 has 17 residues. The germline V gene encodes CDR1 LGHNA and CDR2 YSLEER.